Sequencing of this T cell receptor (beta chain) was carried out in a study of T cells after yellow fever vaccination. Study-wide results and limits: Post-booster repertoires again held most primary-vaccination clones (96% CD4, just under 90% CD8).

TCR cDNA, made by 5'RACE template switching, carried an added universal primer site and UMIs. TCRdb reanalysed the 5' RACE reads using MiXCR and keeps one entry per CDR3 protein. Among about 580,000 distinct CDR3 sequences, less than 20% were seen once, and the ten largest hold roughly 17%. A few counts support this clonotype. What it binds is not known. J was trimmed by 7 bases and V by 5 bases; bases with no gene match: 9. Per the germline V gene, CDR1 is MNHNS and CDR2 is SASEGT. The CDR3 is made up of 14 amino acids. The chain joins TRBV6-1 to TRBJ2-5, with 8 bases aligning to TRBD1. Source: PBMCs, taken 4 to 6 days after the first yellow fever vaccination. This TCR was recovered from a man aged 18 to 35 who received the YFV17D yellow fever vaccine. The CDR3 DNA follows: TGTGCCAGCAGTCCGCAACAGGGGGTAGGGACCCAGTACTTC. Residues: CASSPQQGVGTQYF.